The rows below give T cell receptor beta chains drawn from one sample of a study of OX40 agonist ivuxolimab in advanced cancers. Assay: immunoSEQ multiplex PCR; the TCRdb copy retains only in-frame clones and omits some. The sample has over 50,000 clones, 86% seen once. The sample here was CD4+ or CD8+ T cells sorted from blood, taken in a trial of the OX40 agonist ivuxolimab. These receptors all stem from an adult with an advanced solid tumor such as melanoma, head and neck, liver or kidney cancer. The CDR3 runs from the conserved cysteine through the conserved F or W. D genes are given only for firm matches. Clone size appears in some rows only: once, few, many, or a class for an expanded clone.

>TRBD1|-|TRBJ1-2|14|TRBV29-1
CSVGTGFEFSGYTF
TGCAGCGTTGGGACAGGATTCGAGTTCAGTGGCTACACCTTC
>-|-|TRBJ1-2|15|TRBV5-4
CASSLDRRSGYGYTF
TGTGCCAGCAGCTTGGATAGAAGGTCTGGCTATGGCTACACCTTC
>TRBD2|-|TRBJ2-1|16|TRBV7-3
CASSSRASGGPYEQFF
TGTGCCAGCAGCTCCCGAGCCTCGGGGGGGCCCTATGAGCAGTTCTTC
>-|-|TRBJ1-1|13|TRBV5-4
CASSLPPPTEAFF
TGTGCCAGCAGCTTGCCCCCCCCGACTGAAGCTTTCTTT
>-|-|TRBJ2-1|14|TRBV7-2
CASSLWGTHNEQFF
TGTGCCAGCAGCCTTTGGGGGACCCACAATGAGCAGTTCTTC
>-|-|TRBJ1-6|14|TRBV19
CASTEVGAGSPLHF
TGTGCCAGTACCGAGGTGGGGGCCGGTTCACCCCTCCACTTT
>-|-|TRBJ1-1|16|TRBV19
CASSRQGGLFNTEAFF
TGTGCCAGTAGCCGCCAAGGGGGGCTCTTCAACACTGAAGCTTTCTTT
>TRBD1|-|TRBJ1-2|13|TRBV14
CASNQGGNYGYTF
TGTGCCAGCAATCAGGGGGGCAACTATGGCTACACCTTC
>-|-|TRBJ1-5|18|TRBV28
CASSLLFTGAGLNQPQHF
TGTGCCAGCAGTTTATTGTTCACCGGCGCAGGGCTGAACCAGCCCCAGCATTTT
>-|-|TRBJ1-5|17|TRBV7-2
CASSLHWGGSSNQPQHF
TGTGCCAGCAGCCTACATTGGGGAGGGAGTAGCAATCAGCCCCAGCATTTT
>-|-|TRBJ2-7|15|TRBV18
CASSPPSPGAYEQYF
TGTGCCAGCTCACCCCCGTCCCCGGGAGCCTACGAGCAGTACTTC
>-|once|TRBJ2-3|14|TRBV4-3
CASSQAPPTDTQYF
TGCGCCAGCAGCCAAGCTCCCCCCACAGATACGCAGTATTTT
>TRBD2|once|TRBJ2-1|18|TRBV10-2
CASRSSGGFLSSYNEQFF
TGCGCCAGCAGATCTAGCGGGGGTTTCCTTAGCTCCTACAATGAGCAGTTCTTC
>TRBD1|once|TRBJ1-1|15|TRBV5-1
CASGSAPTGVDEAFF
TGCGCCAGCGGCTCCGCCCCGACAGGGGTCGATGAAGCTTTCTTT
>-|-|TRBJ2-5|12|TRBV29-1
CSVLTVEETQYF
TGCAGCGTACTGACAGTTGAAGAGACCCAGTACTTC
>-|few|TRBJ2-3|13|TRBV29-1
CSVPLGFTDTQYF
TGCAGCGTCCCGCTAGGGTTCACAGATACGCAGTATTTT
>TRBD1|-|TRBJ2-7|15|TRBV5-6
CASSPRTGTSYEQYF
TGTGCCAGCAGCCCACGGACAGGGACCTCCTACGAGCAGTACTTC
>-|-|TRBJ2-6|15|TRBV9
CASSVVAGGANVLTF
TGTGCCAGCAGCGTAGTCGCGGGGGGGGCCAACGTCCTGACTTTC
>-|-|TRBJ2-1|15|TRBV4-3
CASSQAAPTYNEQFF
TGCGCCAGCAGCCAAGCAGCGCCTACCTACAATGAGCAGTTCTTC
>TRBD1|-|TRBJ1-4|15|TRBV10-3
CAISSQGERYEKLFF
TGTGCCATCAGCTCACAGGGGGAGAGGTATGAAAAACTGTTTTTT
>-|-|TRBJ2-5|14|TRBV2
CASKADTTSETQYF
TGTGCCAGCAAGGCGGATACTACATCGGAGACCCAGTACTTC
>-|-|TRBJ2-5|15|TRBV30
CAWSVEFGLQETQYF
TGTGCCTGGAGTGTAGAGTTTGGCCTCCAAGAGACCCAGTACTTC
>-|-|TRBJ1-5|16|TRBV4-3
CASSQDGPGSNQPQHF
TGCGCCAGCAGCCAAGATGGTCCAGGCAGCAATCAGCCCCAGCATTTT
>-|-|TRBJ1-5|15|TRBV10-3
CATGQGTDSNQPQHF
TGTGCCACCGGTCAGGGGACCGATAGCAATCAGCCCCAGCATTTT
>TRBD2|-|TRBJ2-7|16|TRBV4-1
CASSQGLAGYYYEQYF
TGCGCCAGCAGCCAAGGACTAGCGGGCTACTATTACGAGCAGTACTTC
>TRBD1|-|TRBJ2-7|14|TRBV28
CASTLTGANYEQYF
TGTGCCAGCACCCTAACAGGGGCCAACTACGAGCAGTACTTC
>TRBD1|-|TRBJ1-6|13|TRBV4-3
CASSQYRGSPLHF
TGCGCCAGCAGCCAATACAGGGGCTCACCCCTCCACTTT
>-|-|TRBJ1-1|13|TRBV30
CAWSNVRNTEAFF
TGTGCCTGGAGTAACGTCCGGAACACTGAAGCTTTCTTT
>-|-|TRBJ1-4|15|TRBV4-3
CASSQGMSGNEKLFF
TGCGCCAGCAGCCAAGGGATGTCCGGGAATGAAAAACTGTTTTTT
>-|-|TRBJ1-2|8|TRBV5-3
CAREGYTF
TGTGCCAGGGAGGGCTACACCTTC
>-|-|TRBJ2-7|15|TRBV2
CASSEGAGFTYEQYF
TGTGCCAGCAGTGAAGGGGCAGGTTTTACCTACGAGCAGTACTTC
>-|-|TRBJ1-1|17|TRBV30
CAWIPQAFGRQHTEAFF
TGTGCCTGGATCCCTCAGGCGTTTGGCAGGCAGCACACTGAAGCTTTCTTT
>-|-|TRBJ2-7|15|TRBV5-1
CASSLAAAPASEQYF
TGCGCCAGCAGCTTGGCGGCGGCTCCCGCGAGCGAGCAGTACTTC
>TRBD1|-|TRBJ1-5|19|TRBV19
CASSSWTGGMGYSNQPQHF
TGTGCCAGTAGCTCCTGGACAGGGGGCATGGGTTATAGCAATCAGCCCCAGCATTTT
>TRBD1|-|TRBJ2-7|14|TRBV6-6
CASSYETGSAEQYF
TGTGCCAGCAGTTACGAGACAGGGTCCGCCGAGCAGTACTTC
>TRBD2|-|TRBJ2-5|15|TRBV5-1
CASMASGGAWETQYF
TGCGCCAGCATGGCTAGCGGGGGGGCTTGGGAGACCCAGTACTTC
>-|-|TRBJ1-5|14|TRBV21-1
CAIPSPHSNQPQHF
TGTGCCATCCCAAGCCCTCATAGCAATCAGCCCCAGCATTTT
>-|-|TRBJ1-2|13|TRBV4-2
CASSSPGFYGYTF
TGTGCCAGCAGCTCACCCGGGTTCTATGGCTACACCTTC
>TRBD1|-|TRBJ2-3|15|TRBV7-8
CASSPGDRFTDTQYF
TGTGCCAGCAGCCCGGGGGACAGGTTCACAGATACGCAGTATTTT
>TRBD1|-|TRBJ1-2|16|TRBV27
CASSPTHRGANYGYTF
TGTGCCAGCAGTCCCACACACAGGGGGGCTAACTATGGCTACACCTTC
>-|once|TRBJ2-3|16|TRBV27
CASSYPRDTRRDTQYF
TGTGCCAGCAGTTACCCCCGGGACACCCGTCGGGATACGCAGTATTTT
>-|-|TRBJ1-3|13|TRBV28
CASRDNSGNTIYF
TGTGCCAGCAGGGATAACTCTGGAAACACCATATATTTT
>TRBD2|-|TRBJ2-1|15|TRBV19
CASIGRGTSHNEQFF
TGTGCCAGTATCGGGCGCGGGACTAGCCACAATGAGCAGTTCTTC
>-|-|TRBJ2-1|16|TRBV5-1
CASSLEGTQSYNEQFF
TGCGCCAGCAGCTTGGAGGGGACGCAAAGCTACAATGAGCAGTTCTTC
>TRBD1|-|TRBJ2-3|15|TRBV6-6
CASTPTGGNTDTQYF
TGTGCCAGCACCCCAACAGGGGGAAACACAGATACGCAGTATTTT
>-|-|TRBJ2-7|12|TRBV6-6
CASSYDVNEQYF
TGTGCCAGCAGTTACGACGTCAACGAGCAGTACTTC
>TRBD2|-|TRBJ2-1|17|TRBV15
CATSRVKGAGGGNEQFF
TGTGCCACCAGCAGAGTCAAGGGAGCGGGGGGAGGAAATGAGCAGTTCTTC
>-|-|TRBJ2-2|13|TRBV5-5
CASSLGDTGELFF
TGTGCCAGCAGCTTGGGGGACACCGGGGAGCTGTTTTTT